These 16 T cell receptor beta chains were all obtained from the same sample, sequenced in a study of blood T cells in healthy people across ages. Alongside a J-beta primer mix, a sample-barcoded 5' primer served in a second PCR lasting about 7 to 12 cycles. TCRdb processed the 5' RACE reads anew with MiXCR; each CDR3 protein has one entry. Altogether about 930,000 distinct CDR3 sequences are present, 25% to 35% being singletons, with the ten largest covering roughly 10%. This sample also belongs to another study, concerning T cells of mothers and their children.

Source material: blood. These receptors were taken from a woman between 35 and 50 years old in good health.

The CDR3 bases are TGTGCCAGCTCACCTCTGGACGCAGATTCGAACACTGAAGCTTTCTTT. Translation: CASSPLDADSNTEAFF. The chain joins TRBV18 to TRBJ1-1; D remains unclear. V dropped 3 bases and J dropped 1 base, with 15 bases sitting between them. In germline, CDR1 is KGHSH, CDR2 LQKENI. The CDR3 is 16 amino acids.

The rearrangement uses TRBV5-1 and TRBJ2-5, with 11 bases identical to TRBD2. The length of the CDR3 is 17 residues. After removal of 0 bases from V and 11 bases from J, the junction contained 15 bases not matched to a gene. Germline lookup yields CDR1 SGHRS and CDR2 YFSETQ. DNA of the CDR3: TGCGCCAGCAGCTTGGCTATTAGCGGGGGGGCGCCCAATGAGCAGTACTTC. This translates into CASSLAISGGAPNEQYF.

Details on this clonotype: One end of the junction varies from germline; a read error may be responsible. The chain has TRBV11-2 and TRBJ2-3; D gene unclear. CDR1 and CDR2 from the germline V gene are SGHAT and FQNNGV. The CDR3 covers 15 residues. The CDR3 sequence is CSSSLVGPSTDTQYF. The CDR3 DNA follows: TGTTCCAGCAGCTTAGTAGGACCGAGCACAGATACGCAGTATTTT.

Turning to this clonotype: A much larger clone differs from this one at a single base, so this may be a read error. The genes are TRBV29-1 and TRBJ2-7; 13 nucleotides align to TRBD2. In germline, CDR1 is SQVTM, CDR2 ANQGSEA. The CDR3 contains 14 residues. J gave up 7 bases and V 7 bases, and 10 bases lay outside the gene matches. The CDR3 is CSAGLAGAYNEQYF. The CDR3 nucleotides read TGCAGCGCCGGACTAGCGGGGGCGTACAATGAGCAGTACTTC.

This clonotype came up many times. The V gene is TRBV7-2, the J gene TRBJ2-1, with D hard to call. CDR1 SGHTA and CDR2 FQGNSA come from the germline V gene. V was shortened by 5 bases and J by 13 bases, with 15 bases between the two germline ends. This CDR3 is 12 amino acids long. The CDR3 here is CASSPQGKGQFF. In DNA, the CDR3 is TGTGCCAGCAGCCCACAAGGGAAGGGCCAGTTCTTC. The whole variable domain, filled in from reference TRBV7-2 and TRBJ2-1, reads GAGVSQSPSNKVTEKGKDVELRCDPISGHTALYWYRQSLGQGLEFLIYFQGNSAPDKSGLPSDRFSAERTGGSVSTLTIQRTQQEDSAVYLCASSPQGKGQFFGPGTRLTVL.

In its sample, this clonotype was seen once. A junction boundary mismatches the germline segment, possibly from a read error. This sequence joins TRBV18 and TRBJ2-1; possibly TRBD1 for D (6 bases). Germline CDR1 is KGHSH and CDR2 is LQKENI. This CDR3 is built from 12 residues. CDR3 bases: TGTGCCAGCCCACCACAGGGCGATGAGCAGTTCTTC. Amino acids: CASPPQGDEQFF.

The chain carries TRBV19 and TRBJ1-5; D might be TRBD1 (5 bases). CDR3 size: 16 residues. CDR1 and CDR2 (germline): LNHDA, SQIVND (reference sequence). Trimming removed 4 bases from V and 3 bases from J, with 16 bases in between. The CDR3 spells CASSTTQGRDNQPQHF. CDR3 DNA: TGTGCCAGTAGTACCACCCAGGGCAGGGACAATCAGCCCCAGCATTTT.

With respect to this clonotype: This may be a read error, as it is one base from a much larger clone. The genes are TRBV29-1 and TRBJ2-4; 8 bases are shared with TRBD2. Per the germline V gene, CDR1 is SQVTM and CDR2 is ANQGSEA. The CDR3 sequence is 14 residues long. V lost 6 bases and J lost 13; bases outside the gene matches: 17. CDR3 in amino acids: CSVELAGRTYGQYF. CDR3 DNA: TGCAGCGTCGAATTAGCGGGGAGGACCTACGGGCAGTACTTC.

This clonotype occurred once. CDR3 DNA sequence: TGTGCCAGCAGAGCCGACTGGGACAGACTGTACAATGAGCAGTTCTTC. It codes for CASRADWDRLYNEQFF. This chain connects TRBV28 to TRBJ2-1; 7 bases line up with TRBD1. The V gene's germline CDR1 is MDHEN and CDR2 SYDVKM. The CDR3 length is 16 residues. V lost 6 bases, J lost 4 bases, and 12 bases stayed unmatched.

This clonotype showed up many times. This sequence joins TRBV7-9 and TRBJ2-7, with a possible D match to TRBD1 (5 bases). The V gene's germline CDR1 is SEHNR and CDR2 FQNEAQ (reference sequence). The V and J ends lost 7 bases and 2 bases respectively, with 12 bases between them. The CDR3 totals 13 residues. The CDR3, as DNA: TGTGCCAGCACCCAAGCCAGGGCCTACGAGCAGTACTTC. Translation gives CASTQARAYEQYF.

This rearrangement joins TRBV9 to TRBJ1-4, with D unclear. The CDR3 runs 18 residues. Trimming shortened V by 0 bases and J by 7 bases, and 22 bases separated the two germline ends. From germline, CDR1 is SGDLS and CDR2 YYNGEE. This CDR3 is CASSVAGILEGLGEKLFF. As DNA, the CDR3 is TGTGCCAGCAGCGTAGCTGGAATCTTGGAGGGATTGGGTGAAAAACTGTTTTTT.

In this sample, this clonotype turned up once. A much larger clone differs by one base, so this may be a read error. This chain joins TRBV7-2 and TRBJ2-1, with 7 nucleotides matching TRBD2. Trimming cost V 1 base and J 2 bases; bases outside gene matches: 5. This CDR3 is 16 amino acids long. Germline lookup yields CDR1 SGHTA and CDR2 FQGNSA. The CDR3, as DNA: TGTGCCAGCAGCTTAGTTGGACGGGGGGCCTACAATGAGCAGTTCTTC. Protein: CASSLVGRGAYNEQFF.

Concerning this clonotype itself: A read error may explain this, as a much larger clone is one base away. The rearrangement links TRBV20-1 to TRBJ2-7, with D tentatively TRBD1 or TRBD2 (5 bases each). V was shortened by 0 bases and J by 7 bases, with 22 bases between the two germline ends. Germline V gene lookup returns CDR1 DFQATT and CDR2 SNEGSKA (reference sequence). The CDR3 is 16 residues long. CDR3 DNA sequence: TGCAGTGCTAGAGAGAGGTACGAGGGGTACTACAATGAGCAGTACTTC. Amino acid sequence: CSARERYEGYYNEQYF.

The count of this clonotype is one. A read error may be the cause here, since a much bigger clone is one base away. The chain joins TRBV14 to TRBJ2-1, with 10 bases lining up with TRBD1. The assigned J gene may be wrong: the sequence end matches TRBJ2-7 better. CDR3 length: 17 amino acids. Germline V gene data show CDR1 as SGHDN and CDR2 as FVKESK. The DNA for the CDR3 is TGTGCCAGCAGCCCCCGACAGGGGGCTCCCTCCTACAATGAGCAGTACTTC. As protein: CASSPRQGAPSYNEQYF.

As regards this clonotype: The germline gene is not matched at one end of the junction; a read error may be the cause. V usage is TRBV4-1 and J usage is TRBJ2-7, with 7 positions matching TRBD1. Per germline, CDR1 MGHRA and CDR2 YSYEKL. The CDR3 covers 14 residues. The CDR3 DNA is TGCGTCAGCAGCCAGCAGGGGGTCTGGAGCGAGCAGTACTTC. Protein: CVSSQQGVWSEQYF.

The rearrangement uses TRBV7-8 and TRBJ1-1, with TRBD1 matching 7 bases. Germline V gene sequence: CDR1 SGHVS, CDR2 FQNEAQ. The CDR3 is made up of 13 amino acids. Trimming took 7 bases from V and 5 from J; bases not matched to a gene: 7. The CDR3 reads CASTRGSRTEAFF. The CDR3 coding sequence is TGTGCCAGCACCAGGGGGTCGCGGACTGAAGCTTTCTTT.